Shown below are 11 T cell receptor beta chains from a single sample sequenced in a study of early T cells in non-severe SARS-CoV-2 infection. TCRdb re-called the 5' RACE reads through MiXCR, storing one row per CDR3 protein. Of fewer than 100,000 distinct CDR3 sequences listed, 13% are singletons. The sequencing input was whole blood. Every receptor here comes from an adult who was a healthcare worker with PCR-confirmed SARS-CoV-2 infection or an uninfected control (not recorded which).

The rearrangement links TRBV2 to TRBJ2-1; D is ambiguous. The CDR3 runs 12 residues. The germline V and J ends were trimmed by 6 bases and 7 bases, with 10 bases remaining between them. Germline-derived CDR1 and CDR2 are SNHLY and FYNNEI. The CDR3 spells CASRQSDNEQFF. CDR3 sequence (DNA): TGTGCCAGCAGACAGAGTGATAATGAGCAGTTCTTC.

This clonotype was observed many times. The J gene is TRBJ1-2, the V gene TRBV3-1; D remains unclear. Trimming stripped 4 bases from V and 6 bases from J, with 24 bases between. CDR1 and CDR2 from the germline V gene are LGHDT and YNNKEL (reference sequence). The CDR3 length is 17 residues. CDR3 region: CASSPRRSQEKGNGYTF. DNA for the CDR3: TGTGCCAGCAGCCCCCGAAGGTCCCAGGAAAAGGGAAATGGCTACACCTTC.

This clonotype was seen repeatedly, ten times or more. The CDR3 loop is CATSDLVGDEQYF. The CDR3 nucleotides read TGTGCCACCAGTGATTTGGTTGGGGACGAGCAGTACTTC. The V gene is TRBV24-1, the J gene TRBJ2-7; no firm D call. Trimming removed 0 bases from V and 5 bases from J, with 7 bases in between. CDR3 length equals 13 residues. CDR1 is KGHDR, CDR2 SFDVKD, per germline.

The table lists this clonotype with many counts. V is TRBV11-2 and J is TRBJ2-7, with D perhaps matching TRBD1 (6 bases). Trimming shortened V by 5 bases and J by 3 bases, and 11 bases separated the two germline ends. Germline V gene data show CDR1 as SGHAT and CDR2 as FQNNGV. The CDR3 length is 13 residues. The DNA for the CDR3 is TGTGCCAGCAGCCCCGGGACACGCTACGAGCAGTACTTC. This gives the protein CASSPGTRYEQYF.

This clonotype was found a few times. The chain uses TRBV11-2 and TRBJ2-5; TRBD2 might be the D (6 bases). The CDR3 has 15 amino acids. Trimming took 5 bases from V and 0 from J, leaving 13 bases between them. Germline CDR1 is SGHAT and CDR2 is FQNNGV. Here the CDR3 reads CASSPGTSYQETQYF. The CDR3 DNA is TGTGCCAGCAGCCCCGGGACTTCGTACCAAGAGACCCAGTACTTC.

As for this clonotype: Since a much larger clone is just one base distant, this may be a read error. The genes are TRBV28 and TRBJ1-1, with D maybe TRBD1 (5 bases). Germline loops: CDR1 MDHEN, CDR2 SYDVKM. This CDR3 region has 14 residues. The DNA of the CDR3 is TGTACCAGCAGAACCCCAGGGTACGGGACTGAAGCTTTCTTT. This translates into CTSRTPGYGTEAFF.

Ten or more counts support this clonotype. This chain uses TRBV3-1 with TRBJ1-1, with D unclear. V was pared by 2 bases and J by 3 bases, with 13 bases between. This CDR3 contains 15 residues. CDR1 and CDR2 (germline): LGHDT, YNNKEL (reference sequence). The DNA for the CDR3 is TGTGCCAGCAGCCAATCTGGTGGCCGTGACACTGAAGCTTTCTTT. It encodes CASSQSGGRDTEAFF.

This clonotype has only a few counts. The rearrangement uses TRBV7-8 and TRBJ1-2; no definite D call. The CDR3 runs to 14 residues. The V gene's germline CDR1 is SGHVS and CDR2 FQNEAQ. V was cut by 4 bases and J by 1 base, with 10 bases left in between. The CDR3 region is CASSSQYVNYGYTF. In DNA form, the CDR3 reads TGTGCCAGCAGCTCCCAGTATGTTAACTATGGCTACACCTTC.

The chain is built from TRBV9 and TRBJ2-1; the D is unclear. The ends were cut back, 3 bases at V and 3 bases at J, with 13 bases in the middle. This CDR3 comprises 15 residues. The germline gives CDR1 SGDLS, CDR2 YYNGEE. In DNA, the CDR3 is TGTGCCAGCAGCGCAGAGCGAGCTCACTACAATGAGCAGTTCTTC. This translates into CASSAERAHYNEQFF.

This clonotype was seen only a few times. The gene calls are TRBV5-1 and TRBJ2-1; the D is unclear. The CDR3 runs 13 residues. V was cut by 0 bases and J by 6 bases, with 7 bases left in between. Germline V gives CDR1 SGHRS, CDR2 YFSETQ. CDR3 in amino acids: CASSLDGVNEQFF. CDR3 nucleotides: TGCGCCAGCAGCTTGGATGGGGTCAATGAGCAGTTCTTC.

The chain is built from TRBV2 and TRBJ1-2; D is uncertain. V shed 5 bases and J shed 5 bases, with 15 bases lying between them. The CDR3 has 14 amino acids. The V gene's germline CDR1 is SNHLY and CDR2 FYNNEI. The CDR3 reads CASSTGGPAYGYTF. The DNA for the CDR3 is TGTGCCAGCAGTACCGGTGGGCCGGCTTATGGCTACACCTTC.